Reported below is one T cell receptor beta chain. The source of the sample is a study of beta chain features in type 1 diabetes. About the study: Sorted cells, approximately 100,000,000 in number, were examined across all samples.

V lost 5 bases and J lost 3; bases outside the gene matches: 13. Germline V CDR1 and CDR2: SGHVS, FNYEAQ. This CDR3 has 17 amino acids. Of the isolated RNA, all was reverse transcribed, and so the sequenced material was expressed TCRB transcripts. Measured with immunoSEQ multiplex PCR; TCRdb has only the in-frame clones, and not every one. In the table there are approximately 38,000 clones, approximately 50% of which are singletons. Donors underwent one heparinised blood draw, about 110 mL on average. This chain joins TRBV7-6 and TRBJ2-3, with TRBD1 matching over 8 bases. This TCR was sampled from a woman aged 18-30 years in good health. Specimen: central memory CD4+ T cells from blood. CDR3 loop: CASSPASGGVGTDTQYF. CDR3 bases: TGTGCCAGCAGCCCGGCTTCAGGGGGCGTTGGGACAGATACGCAGTATTTT.